A selection of T cell receptor beta chains follows, all from one sample in a study of shared clonotypes between healthy human individuals. Clones were read by immunoSEQ multiplex PCR, and TCRdb kept only the in-frame ones, dropping some. Among around 2,000,000 clones, 95% were seen once, and the ten largest hold 0.1% to 0.15%. The sample was naive CD4+ T cells sorted from blood. The receptors come from a man younger than 35 in good health. Both conserved end residues are part of each CDR3. The D gene is left open where the match is weak. Size is omitted from some rows. Given values are once, few, many or a class for expanded clones.

>TRBV5-6|TRBJ2-7|-|-
TGTGCCAGCAGCTTGCCTGGCAGGGAGGCCTACGAGCAGTACTTC
CASSLPGREAYEQYF
>TRBV19|TRBJ2-2|-|-
TGTGCCAGTAGTATGAGTGGGAGTTACACCGGGGAGCTGTTTTTT
CASSMSGSYTGELFF
>TRBV6-5|TRBJ2-7|TRBD2|-
TGTGCCAGCAGGGGTCCTAGCGGCCAATGGCACGAGCAGTACTTC
CASRGPSGQWHEQYF
>TRBV5-1|TRBJ2-2|-|-
TGCGCCAGCAGCCAACTAGCGGGACAGGGGGTCACCGGGGAGCTGTTTTTT
CASSQLAGQGVTGELFF
>TRBV9|TRBJ2-3|-|-
TGTGCCAGCAGCGTAGCTCCTAGCACAGATACGCAGTATTTT
CASSVAPSTDTQYF
>TRBV18|TRBJ1-2|-|-
TGTGCCAGCTCACGACCAGGGAGAATCAATGGCTACACCTTC
CASSRPGRINGYTF
>TRBV7-9|TRBJ1-1|TRBD1|-
TGTGCCAGCAGCTTCGGACAGGCCGCTGAAGCTTTCTTT
CASSFGQAAEAFF
>TRBV6-1|TRBJ2-5|-|-
TGTGCCAGCAGGCAGGATTCTTGGGAGACCCAGTACTTC
CASRQDSWETQYF
>TRBV27|TRBJ2-5|TRBD2|once
TGTGCCAGCAGCGGACTAGCGGGAGAGACCCAGTACTTC
CASSGLAGETQYF
>TRBV5-3|TRBJ2-7|TRBD2|-
TGTGCCAGAAGCCTGGTTACTAGCGGGGAATCCTACGAGCAGTACTTC
CARSLVTSGESYEQYF
>TRBV7-9|TRBJ1-2|-|-
TGTGCCAGCAGCCCCACGCAGGGTACCTATGGCTACACCTTC
CASSPTQGTYGYTF